This T cell receptor (beta chain) was sequenced in a study of control samples from healthy donors and cancer patients. Sequencing was performed with immunoSEQ multiplex PCR; in TCRdb, only in-frame clones are kept and a portion is missing. The sample has nearly 200,000 clones, 90% to 95% seen once. The length of the CDR3 is 15 residues. In germline, CDR1 is LNHDA, CDR2 SQIVND (reference sequence). V was cut by 7 bases and J by 0 bases, with 13 bases left in between. The chain couples TRBV19 to TRBJ2-1; the D call may be TRBD1 or TRBD2 (5 bases each). The sequence was collected from a man aged 25-45 years in good health. The sample comprised blood. CDR3 coding DNA: TGTGCCAGTACCGCGGCAGGGAGCTCCTACAATGAGCAGTTCTTC. Protein product: CASTAAGSSYNEQFF.